These 29 T cell receptor beta chains were all obtained from the same sample, sequenced in a study of CD8 T cells in Susac syndrome. It was with random hexamers that roughly 0.45 to 1 ug RNA was reverse transcribed. Each CDR3 protein gets one entry after TCRdb re-called the immunoSEQ multiplex PCR reads with MiXCR. The data contain just under 150,000 distinct CDR3 sequences, around 94% of them singletons. Sequencing input: CD4+ T cells from PBMCs. The receptors here all came from a human donor in good health.

Only one count was recorded for this clonotype. The chain employs TRBV28 and TRBJ2-1; TRBD2 is a possible D gene (5 bases). V was pared by 1 base and J by 7 bases, with 14 bases between. The CDR3 loop spans 15 amino acids. Looked up from germline, CDR1 is MDHEN and CDR2 is SYDVKM. The CDR3 is CASSLFGSPGNEQFF. In nucleotides, the CDR3 is TGTGCCAGCAGTTTATTTGGGAGTCCGGGGAATGAGCAGTTCTTC.

The chain is built from TRBV28 and TRBJ2-7; 9 bases are a match to TRBD1. This CDR3 is 15 amino acids long. The trim removed 7 bases at V and 3 bases at J, leaving 10 bases unmatched. Germline V gene sequence: CDR1 MDHEN, CDR2 SYDVKM. The CDR3 DNA reads as TGTGCCAGCAATAATGGTCTGACAGGGGGCTACGAGCAGTACTTC. This gives the protein CASNNGLTGGYEQYF.

The chain is built from TRBV27 and TRBJ2-7, with TRBD2 identical over 10 bases. Trimming took 6 bases from V and 2 from J; bases not matched to a gene: 10. Germline assignment: CDR1 MNHEY and CDR2 SMNVEV (reference sequence). There are 16 residues in the CDR3. This chain's CDR3 is CASRRTSGGQTYEQYF. CDR3 DNA: TGTGCCAGCAGAAGGACTAGCGGTGGCCAAACCTACGAGCAGTACTTC.

The chain employs TRBV5-1 and TRBJ2-3, with TRBD2 matching 7 bases. This CDR3 region has 14 residues. Germline lookup yields CDR1 SGHRS and CDR2 YFSETQ. J gave up 0 bases and V 7 bases, and 5 bases lay outside the gene matches. Here the CDR3 DNA reads TGCGCCAGCCAGGAGCGGGGCAGCACAGATACGCAGTATTTT. This sequence encodes CASQERGSTDTQYF.

V is TRBV2 and J is TRBJ2-5, with D possibly TRBD2 on 5 matching bases. The V end was cut by 7 bases, the J end by 5 bases, with 8 bases between. The CDR3 runs to 11 residues. Per the germline V gene, CDR1 is SNHLY and CDR2 is FYNNEI. Written as DNA, the CDR3 is TGTGCCAGCACGGGGTCGGAGACCCAGTACTTC. This gives the protein CASTGSETQYF.

This chain uses TRBV24-1 with TRBJ1-2; D gene unclear. V was shortened by 4 bases and J by 8 bases, with 10 bases between the two germline ends. Germline V gene sequence: CDR1 KGHDR, CDR2 SFDVKD. The CDR3 length is 12 residues. CDR3 residues: CATSEDYRGYTF. CDR3 nucleotide sequence: TGTGCCACCAGTGAAGATTACAGAGGCTACACCTTC.

Here the CDR3 DNA reads TGTGCCAGCAGCCATGGGACAGGGTCTTCCGGGGAGCTGTTTTTT. It yields the protein CASSHGTGSSGELFF. The J gene is TRBJ2-2, the V gene TRBV3-1, with 9 bases matching TRBD1. J lost 6 bases, V lost 3 bases, and 5 bases had no gene match. The germline gives CDR1 LGHDT, CDR2 YNNKEL (reference sequence). The CDR3 has 15 amino acids.

The count of this clonotype is one. The chain joins TRBV5-4 to TRBJ2-5; D not certain. Germline-derived CDR1 and CDR2 are SGHNT and YYREEE (reference sequence). The CDR3 extends over 13 amino acids. V was clipped by 0 bases and J by 4 bases, with 7 bases between them. This CDR3 reads CASSLGPVETQYF. The CDR3, as DNA: TGTGCCAGCAGCTTGGGGCCAGTAGAGACCCAGTACTTC. Using reference TRBV5-4 and TRBJ2-5 for the parts outside the CDR3, the full variable domain is ETGVTQSPTHLIKTRGQQVTLRCSSQSGHNTVSWYQQALGQGPQFIFQYYREEENGRGNFPPRFSGLQFPNYSSELNVNALELDDSALYLCASSLGPVETQYFGPGTRLLVL.

The chain uses TRBV2 and TRBJ2-1; no reliable D call. Germline V CDR1 and CDR2: SNHLY, FYNNEI. This CDR3 region has 12 residues. The V and J ends lost 4 bases and 6 bases respectively, with 7 bases between them. The CDR3 DNA reads as TGTGCCAGCAGTGTCAGCGTCAATGAGCAGTTCTTC. Residues: CASSVSVNEQFF. Variable domain in full (rest from reference TRBV2 and TRBJ2-1): EPEVTQTPSHQVTQMGQEVILRCVPISNHLYFYWYRQILGQKVEFLVSFYNNEISEKSEIFDDQFSVERPDGSNFTLKIRSTKLEDSAMYFCASSVSVNEQFFGPGTRLTVL.

The chain recombines TRBV18 with TRBJ1-2, with D perhaps matching TRBD1 (6 bases). The CDR3 runs 14 residues. V was cut by 7 bases and J by 3 bases, with 15 bases left in between. Germline V lookup: CDR1 KGHSH, CDR2 LQKENI. The CDR3 coding sequence is TGTGCCAGCTTCAGCAGGGGCGACGACTATGGCTACACCTTC. Its translation is CASFSRGDDYGYTF.

The gene calls are TRBV4-1 and TRBJ1-2; D call uncertain. V gave up 1 base and J gave up 8 bases, with 11 bases separating them. The CDR3 covers 13 residues. CDR1 is MGHRA, CDR2 YSYEKL, per germline. Written as DNA, the CDR3 is TGCGCCAGCAGCCAAGCATTTGGTGGAGGCTACACCTTC. It codes for CASSQAFGGGYTF.

The CDR3 protein is CASIQRVGGDYGYTF. DNA of the CDR3: TGTGCCAGCATCCAAAGGGTGGGGGGAGACTATGGCTACACCTTC. The V call is TRBV12-3 or TRBV12-4, the J call TRBJ1-2; D is possibly TRBD1 (5 bases). The CDR3 extends over 15 amino acids. V gave up 7 bases and J gave up 3 bases, with 18 bases separating them.

This chain connects TRBV18 to TRBJ2-5; perhaps TRBD2 as D (6 bases). This CDR3 comprises 13 residues. Germline V gene data show CDR1 as KGHSH and CDR2 as LQKENI. The germline V and J ends were trimmed by 6 bases and 3 bases, with 11 bases remaining between them. CDR3 loop: CASSAVAEETQYF. DNA for the CDR3: TGTGCCAGCTCGGCGGTAGCGGAAGAGACCCAGTACTTC.

The sample holds one count of this clonotype. V is TRBV11-2 and J is TRBJ2-3; the D gene is possibly TRBD1 (5 bases). The CDR3 is 14 amino acids. Trimming took off 9 bases at V and 7 bases at J, with 20 bases between the two ends. Germline V gene data show CDR1 as SGHAT and CDR2 as FQNNGV. CDR3 sequence: CARELTRGLNTQYF. The CDR3 bases are TGTGCCAGAGAACTTACAAGGGGCCTGAATACGCAGTATTTT.

This CDR3 is CASSQVRGAKNIQYF. The DNA of the CDR3 is TGTGCCAGCAGCCAAGTGAGGGGCGCCAAAAACATTCAGTACTTC. This chain joins TRBV3-1 and TRBJ2-4, with D possibly called TRBD1 or TRBD2 (5 bases each). The V gene's germline CDR1 is LGHDT and CDR2 YNNKEL (reference sequence). Trimming took 1 base from V and 1 from J, leaving 8 bases between them. The CDR3 extends over 15 amino acids.

This clonotype was found once. The gene calls are TRBV20-1 and TRBJ1-2; 8 bases match TRBD1. This CDR3 is built from 16 residues. After removal of 7 bases from V and 0 bases from J, the junction contained 13 bases not matched to a gene. Germline assignment: CDR1 DFQATT and CDR2 SNEGSKA (reference sequence). CDR3 loop: CSVWRQGARANYGYTF. The CDR3 nucleotides read TGCAGTGTCTGGCGGCAGGGGGCACGGGCTAACTATGGCTACACCTTC.

The chain employs TRBV29-1 and TRBJ1-2; D is possibly TRBD1 (5 bases). The germline V gene encodes CDR1 SQVTM and CDR2 ANQGSEA. Between the trimmed V and J ends, which lost 2 bases and 4 bases, there was a span of 14 bases. The CDR3 consists of 14 residues. CDR3 coding DNA: TGCAGCGTTGAAACGGGGGGGATGGGCTATGGCTACACCTTC. Residues: CSVETGGMGYGYTF.

The rearrangement links TRBV7-9 to TRBJ1-4; 8 bases map to TRBD1. The CDR3 is 14 amino acids. Trimming at V came to 0 bases and at J to 11 bases, leaving 5 bases not matched to a gene. In germline, CDR1 is SEHNR, CDR2 FQNEAQ (reference sequence). CDR3 loop: CASSLAGQVGKLFF. The CDR3 DNA reads TGTGCCAGCAGCTTAGCGGGACAGGTTGGGAAACTGTTTTTT.

The genes are TRBV9 and TRBJ2-7; weak D call: TRBD1 (5 bases). Trimming took 4 bases from V and 2 from J, leaving 13 bases between them. CDR1 and CDR2 (germline): SGDLS, YYNGEE. This CDR3 has 14 residues. CDR3 amino acids: CASSPTTATYEQYF. In DNA form, the CDR3 reads TGTGCCAGCAGCCCGACGACAGCTACCTACGAGCAGTACTTC.

V gene TRBV14 combines with J gene TRBJ2-1, with D unclear. Trimming stripped 4 bases from V and 5 bases from J, with 9 bases between. Germline V gives CDR1 SGHDN, CDR2 FVKESK. The CDR3 extends over 13 amino acids. CDR3 region: CASSRAANNEQFF. CDR3 nucleotides: TGTGCCAGCAGCCGGGCAGCAAACAATGAGCAGTTCTTC.

This clonotype occurred once. One junction end does not reproduce the germline sequence, and a read error may be involved. The genes are TRBV3-1 and TRBJ1-4; TRBD1 matches 7 bases. The CDR3 has 14 residues. Germline lookup yields CDR1 LGHDT and CDR2 YNNKEL (reference sequence). The CDR3: CASSLRGTSEKLFF. CDR3 nucleotides: TGTGCCAGCAGCCTCAGGGGGACTAGTGAAAAACTGTTTTTT.

This chain connects TRBV3-1 to TRBJ2-7; TRBD2 matches 13 bases. Germline CDR1 reads LGHDT; CDR2 reads YNNKEL (reference sequence). This CDR3 has 16 residues. J was trimmed by 5 bases and V by 2 bases; bases with no gene match: 6. The CDR3 region has the DNA TGTGCCAGCAGCCAACTAGGGACTAGCGGGACGGACGAGCAGTACTTC. This sequence encodes CASSQLGTSGTDEQYF.

The rearrangement joins TRBV2 to TRBJ2-5; no firm D call. The CDR3 loop spans 13 amino acids. The V end lost 4 bases, the J end lost 2 bases, and 8 bases lay between the germline ends. The germline gives CDR1 SNHLY, CDR2 FYNNEI. CDR3 sequence: CASSGTRQETQYF. CDR3 DNA: TGTGCCAGCAGTGGTACACGACAAGAGACCCAGTACTTC.

This clonotype was observed once. The genes are TRBV9 and TRBJ1-6; D might be TRBD1 (5 bases). Looked up from germline, CDR1 is SGDLS and CDR2 is YYNGEE. CDR3 length: 16 residues. Trimming shortened V by 4 bases and J by 9 bases, and 20 bases separated the two germline ends. The CDR3 coding sequence is TGTGCCAGCAGCCCACGACGGGACTCGGATGGTTCACCCCTCCACTTT. Translating gives CASSPRRDSDGSPLHF.

This clonotype was detected once. The chain has TRBV3-1 and TRBJ1-2; TRBD1 is a possible D gene (5 bases). The CDR3 is made up of 16 amino acids. CDR1 and CDR2 from the germline V gene are LGHDT and YNNKEL (reference sequence). Trimming cost V 0 bases and J 4 bases, with 15 bases left between them. In DNA form, the CDR3 reads TGTGCCAGCAGCCAAGATCTACTAGCACAGGTCTATGGCTACACCTTC. This gives the protein CASSQDLLAQVYGYTF.

The rearrangement joins TRBV30 to TRBJ1-2; D may be TRBD1 (5 bases). Germline loops: CDR1 GTSNPN, CDR2 SVGIG (reference sequence). This CDR3 is built from 13 residues. Trimming pared 4 bases from V and 3 bases from J, leaving 12 bases between. DNA of the CDR3: TGTGCCTGGAACCAGGGTTTCTACTATGGCTACACCTTC. Translated, it gives CAWNQGFYYGYTF.

The V and J genes are TRBV18 and TRBJ2-2; D is ambiguous. The CDR3 spans 16 residues. V lost 1 base, J lost 3 bases, and 12 bases lay in between. Germline V CDR1 and CDR2: KGHSH, LQKENI. DNA of the CDR3: TGTGCCAGCTCACCACTCGGAATCCCACACACCGGGGAGCTGTTTTTT. It translates to CASSPLGIPHTGELFF.

This chain joins TRBV4-2 and TRBJ2-5, with TRBD1 matching 7 bases. The germline V gene has CDR1 LGHNA and CDR2 YNFKEQ. V shed 4 bases, J shed 5 bases, and the junction held 10 bases outside the gene matches. CDR3 length: 15 residues. The CDR3 DNA follows: TGTGCCAGCAGCCTCGGGACAGATAATGTGGAGACCCAGTACTTC. Translated: CASSLGTDNVETQYF.

The chain uses TRBV10-3 and TRBJ2-7, with 8 nucleotides matching TRBD1. Germline trimming cut 6 bases from V and 4 bases from J; bases unmatched to any gene: 8. Germline V CDR1 and CDR2: ENHRY, SYGVKD. The CDR3 loop spans 14 amino acids. CDR3 nucleotide sequence: TGTGCCATCAGGGAAACAGGGGGAAAATACGAGCAGTACTTC. This codes for CAIRETGGKYEQYF.